A single sample is the source of the 20 T cell receptor beta chains below, sequenced in a study of control samples from healthy donors and cancer patients. Here immunoSEQ multiplex PCR was the method, and the copy in TCRdb shows in-frame clones only, minus some. Here the sample spans about 100,000 clones, roughly 92% being singletons. The sequenced material came from blood. Receptor source: a human donor in good health. The donor label of this sample is uncertain.

The DNA for the CDR3 is TGCGCCAGCACTCTAACGGACGGGAGCTATGAAAAACTGTTTTTT. Amino acids: CASTLTDGSYEKLFF. V gene TRBV5-1 combines with J gene TRBJ1-4; D remains ambiguous. The ends were cut back, 6 bases at V and 6 bases at J, with 18 bases in the middle. Germline V gene lookup returns CDR1 SGHRS and CDR2 YFSETQ. The length of the CDR3 is 15 residues.

This clone was observed once. The chain couples TRBV9 to TRBJ1-1; TRBD1 matches 9 bases. The trim removed 3 bases at V and 4 bases at J, leaving 7 bases unmatched. The CDR3 runs to 15 residues. Germline V lookup: CDR1 SGDLS, CDR2 YYNGEE. The CDR3 region is CASSALTGGATEAFF. The DNA of the CDR3 is TGTGCCAGCAGCGCCCTGACAGGGGGTGCCACTGAAGCTTTCTTT.

Worth noting for this clone: The identical CDR3 is also encoded by other nucleotide sequences in the sample. J is TRBJ1-1 and V is TRBV30; maybe TRBD1 (5 bases). CDR3 length equals 13 residues. V lost 3 bases to trimming and J lost 2 bases, with 10 bases between them. Germline assignment: CDR1 GTSNPN and CDR2 SVGIG (reference sequence). CDR3 in DNA: TGTGCCTGGAGCGGGACGGGAAACACTGAAGCTTTCTTT. Encoded protein: CAWSGTGNTEAFF.

This chain uses TRBV10-1 with TRBJ2-5; a weak D match, TRBD1 (5 bases). Germline CDR1 and CDR2: WNHNN and SYGVQD (reference sequence). V was clipped by 2 bases and J by 2 bases, with 6 bases between them. CDR3 length: 13 amino acids. The CDR3 region has the DNA TGCGCCAGCAGTGAGCAGGGACAAGAGACCCAGTACTTC. Protein: CASSEQGQETQYF.

V usage is TRBV2 and J usage is TRBJ1-4; no definite D call. The germline CDR1 and CDR2 sequences are SNHLY and FYNNEI. This CDR3 is 16 amino acids long. Trimming removed 1 base from V and 8 bases from J, with 17 bases in between. CDR3 sequence (DNA): TGTGCCAGCAGTGAAGAGTCCGGGTCTCCGGGAGAAAAACTGTTTTTT. It is translated as CASSEESGSPGEKLFF.

The chain links TRBV5-4 to TRBJ2-2; the match to TRBD2 covers 7 bases. Per the germline V gene, CDR1 is SGHNT and CDR2 is YYREEE (reference sequence). The V gene end was trimmed by 4 bases and the J gene end by 2 bases; junction bases not matched to a gene: 2. The CDR3 length is 14 residues. The CDR3 sequence is CASSTTSNTGELFF. CDR3 in DNA: TGTGCCAGCAGCACGACTAGCAACACCGGGGAGCTGTTTTTT.

J is TRBJ2-3 and V is TRBV6-1; 10 bases line up with TRBD2. J gave up 0 bases and V 2 bases, and 2 bases lay outside the gene matches. The CDR3 consists of 16 residues. Germline V gene data show CDR1 as MNHNS and CDR2 as SASEGT. The CDR3 loop reads CASSEKRGGSTDTQYF. The CDR3 region has the DNA TGTGCCAGCAGTGAAAAGCGGGGGGGTAGCACAGATACGCAGTATTTT.

The chain is built from TRBV5-1 and TRBJ1-2; D is ambiguous. V lost 4 bases and J 5 bases, leaving 18 bases between the germline ends. This CDR3 has 15 residues. Per germline, CDR1 SGHRS and CDR2 YFSETQ. DNA for the CDR3: TGCGCCAGCAGCCCGGACGGGCAGCCTGGGTATGGCTACACCTTC. As protein: CASSPDGQPGYGYTF.

The V gene is TRBV7-2, the J gene TRBJ2-7, with TRBD2 matching 8 bases. Trimming took 1 base from V and 3 from J; bases not matched to a gene: 2. Germline CDR1 is SGHTA and CDR2 is FQGNSA. The CDR3 covers 14 residues. Here the CDR3 DNA reads TGTGCCAGCAGCTTAGTACTAGCGGACTACGAGCAGTACGTC. Its protein is CASSLVLADYEQYV.

This clone was observed once. V and J are TRBV4-1 and TRBJ1-2; D perhaps matches TRBD1 (6 bases). V was pared by 1 base and J by 2 bases, with 11 bases between. CDR1 MGHRA and CDR2 YSYEKL come from the germline V gene. CDR3 length: 15 amino acids. CDR3 protein: CASSQGDTKNYGYTF. CDR3 nucleotides: TGCGCCAGCAGCCAAGGGGACACGAAGAACTATGGCTACACCTTC.

A single count supports this clone. The genes are TRBV6-5 and TRBJ1-2; no firm D call. The V gene's germline CDR1 is MNHEY and CDR2 SVGAGI. There are 15 residues in the CDR3. V lost 4 bases, J lost 4 bases, and 16 bases lay in between. In DNA form, the CDR3 reads TGTGCCAGCAGTTCCCGCAGGATACCACCCTATGGCTACACCTTC. Translating gives CASSSRRIPPYGYTF.

This sequence joins TRBV27 and TRBJ1-1, with D possibly TRBD1 on 5 matching bases. Germline V gives CDR1 MNHEY, CDR2 SMNVEV (reference sequence). The germline V and J ends were trimmed by 6 bases and 1 base, with 12 bases remaining between them. The CDR3 totals 14 residues. Here the CDR3 DNA reads TGTGCCAGCAGGAGCTTGACAGAGAACACTGAAGCTTTCTTT. Translating gives CASRSLTENTEAFF.

The chain links TRBV6-6 to TRBJ1-3; unclear D gene. The CDR3 has 18 amino acids. Germline CDR1 is MNHNY and CDR2 is SVGAGI (reference sequence). Trimming stripped 5 bases from V and 4 bases from J, with 24 bases between. The CDR3 region is CASSLPDGFPEGGNTIYF. CDR3 in DNA: TGTGCCAGCAGTCTCCCGGACGGATTCCCCGAAGGCGGAAACACCATATATTTT.

This chain connects TRBV19 to TRBJ1-1; weak D call: TRBD1 (5 bases). Germline values: CDR1 LNHDA, CDR2 SQIVND (reference sequence). The CDR3 has 12 residues. Trimming pared 1 base from V and 10 bases from J, leaving 10 bases between. CDR3 sequence: CASSIVGGGAFF. The DNA for the CDR3 is TGTGCCAGTAGTATAGTCGGGGGTGGAGCTTTCTTT.

This rearrangement joins TRBV2 to TRBJ2-1; 8 bases align to TRBD1. The length of the CDR3 is 17 residues. V lost 4 bases to trimming and J lost 3 bases; unmatched junction nucleotides: 11. The V gene's germline CDR1 is SNHLY and CDR2 FYNNEI. CDR3 sequence: CASSGVRTGRGYNEQFF. The CDR3 bases are TGTGCCAGCAGTGGCGTAAGGACAGGGAGAGGCTACAATGAGCAGTTCTTC.

The chain uses TRBV6-6 and TRBJ2-3; D gene unclear. V was cut by 5 bases and J by 5 bases, with 5 bases left in between. The CDR3 has 11 amino acids. Germline lookup yields CDR1 MNHNY and CDR2 SVGAGI (reference sequence). CDR3: CASSTQDTQYF. CDR3 sequence (DNA): TGTGCCAGCAGTACCCAAGATACGCAGTATTTT.

This clone was seen just once. This rearrangement joins TRBV28 to TRBJ2-1; 9 bases match TRBD2. This CDR3 contains 15 residues. Losses at the gene ends were 5 bases for V and 4 bases for J; bases not matched to a gene: 6. CDR1 is MDHEN and CDR2 is SYDVKM in the germline V gene. In DNA form, the CDR3 reads TGTGCCAGCAGTCAAGCGGGGGGAAATTACAATGAGCAGTTCTTC. It yields the protein CASSQAGGNYNEQFF. The variable domain in full, with the rest retrieved from reference TRBV28 and TRBJ2-1, is DVKVTQSSRYLVKRTGEKVFLECVQDMDHENMFWYRQDPGLGLRLIYFSYDVKMKEKGDIPEGYSVSREKKERFSLILESASTNQTSMYLCASSQAGGNYNEQFFGPGTRLTVL.

This clone was counted a single time. This sequence joins TRBV6-2 or TRBV6-3 and TRBJ1-2, with 8 positions matching TRBD1. Per the germline V gene, CDR1 is MNHEY and CDR2 is SVGEGT. The CDR3 runs to 15 residues. With V trimmed by 5 bases and J by 4 bases, 9 bases remained unmatched. In nucleotides, the CDR3 is TGTGCCAGCAGTACATCCGGGACAGGAATCTATGGCTACACCTTC. Its protein is CASSTSGTGIYGYTF.

The gene calls are TRBV24-1 and TRBJ2-1; D is uncertain. V was cut by 2 bases and J by 1 base, with 11 bases left in between. The CDR3 is made up of 16 amino acids. CDR1 is KGHDR and CDR2 is SFDVKD in the germline V gene. This chain's CDR3 is CATSDSAGPSYNEQFF. CDR3 nucleotide sequence: TGTGCCACCAGTGATTCGGCAGGTCCTTCCTACAATGAGCAGTTCTTC.

The V call is TRBV7-9, the J call TRBJ1-1; TRBD1 might be the D (5 bases). Trimming cost V 5 bases and J 6 bases, with 25 bases left between them. The CDR3 extends over 17 amino acids. In germline, CDR1 is SEHNR, CDR2 FQNEAQ (reference sequence). In DNA, the CDR3 is TGTGCCAGCAGCCTCGAGACGATGGCAGGGAGGGCTTCTGAAGCTTTCTTT. Its protein is CASSLETMAGRASEAFF.